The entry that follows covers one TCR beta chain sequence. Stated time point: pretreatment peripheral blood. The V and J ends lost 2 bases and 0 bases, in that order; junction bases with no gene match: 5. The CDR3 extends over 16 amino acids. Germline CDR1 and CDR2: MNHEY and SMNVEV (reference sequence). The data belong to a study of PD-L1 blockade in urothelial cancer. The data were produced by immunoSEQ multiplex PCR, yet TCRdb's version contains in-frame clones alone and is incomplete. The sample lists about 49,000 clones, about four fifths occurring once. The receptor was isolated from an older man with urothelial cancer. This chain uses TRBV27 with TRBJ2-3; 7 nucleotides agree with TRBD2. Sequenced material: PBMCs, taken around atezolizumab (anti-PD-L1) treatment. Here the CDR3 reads CASSLDTSASTDTQYF. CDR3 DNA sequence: TGTGCCAGCAGTTTAGATACTAGCGCTAGCACAGATACGCAGTATTTT.